A single sample gave rise to the 10 T cell receptor beta chains below, sequenced in a study of control samples from healthy donors and cancer patients. This table comes from immunoSEQ multiplex PCR, and its TCRdb copy is limited to in-frame clones, with some not included. Among over 45,000 clones listed, more than 80% were seen once. Sequencing used PBMCs. The source is a man under 40 with colorectal cancer.

The V gene is TRBV6-5, the J gene TRBJ1-1; D remains ambiguous. The CDR3 contains 15 residues. With 0 bases removed from V and 1 base from J, the gap between germline ends came to 9 bases. Looked up from germline, CDR1 is MNHEY and CDR2 is SVGAGI. The CDR3 region is CASSYSSGRNTEAFF. The CDR3 DNA reads TGTGCCAGCAGTTACTCGAGCGGCAGGAACACTGAAGCTTTCTTT.

CDR3: CASSLNTKSYEQYF. DNA of the CDR3: TGTGCCAGCAGCTTAAACACAAAATCCTACGAGCAGTACTTC. The V gene is TRBV7-9, the J gene TRBJ2-7, with D uncertain. This CDR3 is built from 14 residues. Germline values: CDR1 SEHNR, CDR2 FQNEAQ (reference sequence). Trimming pared 2 bases from V and 1 base from J, leaving 9 bases between.

This clone was picked up one time. V usage is TRBV10-3 and J usage is TRBJ1-2; the match to TRBD1 covers 7 bases. V was clipped by 3 bases and J by 8 bases; unmatched bases: 6. The CDR3 has 13 residues. Germline V gives CDR1 ENHRY, CDR2 SYGVKD. The CDR3 DNA is TGTGCCATCAGTGACAATACAGGGGAAGGCTACACCTTC. This encodes CAISDNTGEGYTF.

The chain has TRBV3-1 (or the pseudogene TRBV3-2) and TRBJ2-5; D is undetermined. V was trimmed by 0 bases and J by 4 bases, leaving 15 bases between them. Germline V CDR1 and CDR2: LGHDT, YNNKEL (reference sequence). The CDR3 loop spans 16 amino acids. CDR3 nucleotide sequence: TGTGCCAGCAGCCAAGATCGAGCGTTTACGGGAGAGACCCAGTACTTC. Translating it yields CASSQDRAFTGETQYF.

This chain connects TRBV19 to TRBJ1-1; no firm D call. V shed 1 base and J shed 3 bases, with 9 bases lying between them. This CDR3 comprises 14 residues. Germline V lookup: CDR1 LNHDA, CDR2 SQIVND (reference sequence). CDR3 nucleotide sequence: TGTGCCAGTAGTATAGGGGCCGAAGACACTGAAGCTTTCTTT. Protein: CASSIGAEDTEAFF.

The chain carries TRBV7-8 and TRBJ2-7, with TRBD2 as a possible D gene (6 bases). The germline V gene encodes CDR1 SGHVS and CDR2 FQNEAQ. There are 17 residues in the CDR3. Trimming removed 1 base from V and 0 bases from J, with 16 bases in between. The CDR3, as DNA: TGTGCCAGCAGCTTAGTCGGGGCGGCGGGAAGCTCCTACGAGCAGTACGTC. It is translated as CASSLVGAAGSSYEQYV.

This chain uses TRBV25-1 with TRBJ1-1; D is uncertain. Deletions cut 6 bases from V and 3 bases from J, with 5 bases between. Germline-derived CDR1 and CDR2 are MGHDK and SYGVNS. The CDR3 loop spans 11 amino acids. In DNA, the CDR3 is TGTGCCAGCAGCGCGGACACTGAAGCTTTCTTT. Protein sequence: CASSADTEAFF.

The chain is built from TRBV5-1 and TRBJ2-1, with 11 nucleotides matching TRBD1. Germline loops: CDR1 SGHRS, CDR2 YFSETQ. The V segment lost 4 bases and the J segment 9 bases; nucleotides outside the gene matches: 6. This CDR3 is built from 14 residues. The CDR3 DNA sequence: TGCGCCAGCAGCCCAAGGACAGGGGGCGGTGAGCAGTTCTTC. Its translation is CASSPRTGGGEQFF.

This clone came up once. The chain links TRBV3-1 (or the pseudogene TRBV3-2) to TRBJ1-1; the D gene is possibly TRBD1 (5 bases). CDR1 and CDR2 (germline): LGHDT, YNNKEL (reference sequence). Between the trimmed V and J ends, which lost 3 bases and 0 bases, there was a span of 11 bases. CDR3 size: 15 residues. CDR3: CASSHPGTVNTEAFF. The CDR3 DNA sequence: TGTGCCAGCAGCCATCCCGGGACGGTGAACACTGAAGCTTTCTTT.

The rearrangement uses TRBV7-8 and TRBJ2-3, with a weak D call TRBD2 (5 bases). Trimming cost V 0 bases and J 0 bases, with 19 bases left between them. Per germline, CDR1 SGHVS and CDR2 FQNEAQ. The CDR3 runs 19 residues. CDR3 loop: CASSLASDFTPYSTDTQYF. The CDR3 DNA sequence: TGTGCCAGCAGCTTAGCGTCGGACTTCACTCCCTATAGCACAGATACGCAGTATTTT.